This T cell receptor (beta chain) was identified in a study of blood T cell repertoires in COVID-19 (dated by TCRdb to between 2020 and 2021). At the level of the whole study: The collaborator samples originated in the United States, Italy and Spain and spanned the acute and convalescent phases of COVID-19. The material from the prospective study consisted of cDNA or gDNA derived from T cells, B-cell-depleted T cells, or PBMCs. Deeply sampled blood TCRbeta repertoires from subjects exposed to, actively infected with, or recovered from COVID-19 were included in the dataset. The repertoires were released in a freely available public database meant as a resource for research on the immune response to SARS-CoV-2. Samples were obtained from the ongoing ImmuneRACE study (first 160 participants) and from approximately 1,200 subjects provided by 6 global collaborators. The sample metadata nearly always contained a de-identified subject ID, COVID-19 status, age in years and sex. HLA class I and class II types, where available, came from metadata supplied by the sample provider rather than from assay-based typing.

In the prospective study, participants were about 18 to 89 years old, resided in about two dozen geographic areas of the United States, and were enrolled through a virtual design. In the prospective study, participants were assigned to cohorts based on the clinical history participants reported in a screening survey and a study questionnaire. Recovered participants in ImmuneRACE Cohort 3 were defined by two consecutive negative NP/OP PCR tests, clearance by a healthcare professional, or resolution of symptoms. In the prospective study, mobile phlebotomists collected whole blood, serum and a nasopharyngeal or oropharyngeal swab from each participant. Participants in the prospective study had the option to provide additional blood draws and questionnaires over an approximately two-month period. Blood samples from the prospective study were shipped frozen or at room temperature prior to DNA extraction.

The immunoSEQ Assay, a bias-controlled multiplex PCR, was used to amplify TCRbeta CDR3 regions from genomic DNA. On the study's bioinformatics: Within the assay, amplification of reference gene primers was used to estimate how many nucleated cells each sample contained. Sequence reads were collapsed and filtered to measure the absolute abundance of every unique TCRbeta CDR3 rearrangement. For each sample, productive Simpson clonality was calculated by taking the square root of Simpson's diversity index across productive rearrangements. TCRdb's version of the immuneACCESS table is confined to in-frame rearrangements and falls short of the full clone set. An unresolved V gene accounts for under half of the shortfall where checked; the remainder is of unknown origin. That table gives V, J and clone size, and the DNA gave D and trimming. The sample records a few hundred thousand clones, 65% to 85% of which are singletons. The ten largest account for approximately 7.3% of the sample.

V is cut back by 3 bases and J by 7 bases, with 5 bases in the junction unmatched. The CDR3 contains 14 residues, cysteine and phenylalanine counted. CDR3 DNA is the only sequence kept; it has 42 bases, read in frame from the first base. The germline V gene encodes CDR1 KGHSH and CDR2 LQKENI. The paper as a whole reports these results and caveats: How much clinical and demographic metadata was included differed by source and by participant, and the metadata was provided uncurated.

This clone was detected only once. What this receptor recognizes is not known. Qualities for individual bases were not recorded, and no much larger clone is one base off. Material: PBMCs or T cells enriched from blood (not recorded which). Here the chain combines TRBV18 and TRBJ1-5, and TRBD1 matches 8 of the central bases. The receptor was derived from a woman in her 40s who had recovered from COVID-19. The CDR3 amino acid sequence is: CASSPTGERQPQHF. The nucleotide sequence reads as follows: TGTGCCAGCTCACCGACAGGGGAAAGGCAGCCCCAGCATTTT.